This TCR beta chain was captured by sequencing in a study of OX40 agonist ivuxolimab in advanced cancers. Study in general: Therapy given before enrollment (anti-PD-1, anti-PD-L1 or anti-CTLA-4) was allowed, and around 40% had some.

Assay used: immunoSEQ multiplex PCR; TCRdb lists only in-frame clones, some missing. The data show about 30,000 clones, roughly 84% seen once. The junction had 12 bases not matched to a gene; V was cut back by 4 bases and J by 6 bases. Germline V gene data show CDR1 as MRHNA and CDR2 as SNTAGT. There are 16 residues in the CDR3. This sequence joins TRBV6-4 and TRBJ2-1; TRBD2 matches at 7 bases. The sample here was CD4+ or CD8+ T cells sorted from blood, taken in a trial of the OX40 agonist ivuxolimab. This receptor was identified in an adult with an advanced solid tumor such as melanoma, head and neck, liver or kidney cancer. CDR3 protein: CASSAQSGTMGNEQFF. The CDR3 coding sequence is TGTGCCAGCAGTGCCCAGTCCGGGACTATGGGCAATGAGCAGTTCTTC.